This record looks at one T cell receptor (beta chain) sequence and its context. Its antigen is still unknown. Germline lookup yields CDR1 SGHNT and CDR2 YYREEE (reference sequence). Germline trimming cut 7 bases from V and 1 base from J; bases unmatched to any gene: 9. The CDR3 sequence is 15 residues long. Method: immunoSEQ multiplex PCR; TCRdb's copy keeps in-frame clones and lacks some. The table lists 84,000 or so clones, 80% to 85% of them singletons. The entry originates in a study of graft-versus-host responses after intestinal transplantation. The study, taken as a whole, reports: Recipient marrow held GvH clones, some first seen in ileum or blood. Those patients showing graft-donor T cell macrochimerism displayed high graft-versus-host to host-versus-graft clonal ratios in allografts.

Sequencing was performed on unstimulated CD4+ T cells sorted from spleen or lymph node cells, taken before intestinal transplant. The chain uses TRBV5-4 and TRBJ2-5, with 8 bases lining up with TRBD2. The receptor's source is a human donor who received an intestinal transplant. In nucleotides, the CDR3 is TGTGCCAGCGCGCCCCGGGGGGGAGTCCAAGAGACCCAGTACTTC. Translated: CASAPRGGVQETQYF.